This T cell receptor beta chain was found in a study of T cell repertoires in cytomegalovirus infection. General study findings and limits: There were HLA-C-restricted CMV-specific TCR beta clonotypes dominating the ex vivo response.

In the case of this clonotype: Its antigen is unknown.

From the reads, TCRdb called clonotypes with MiXCR, one entry per CDR3 protein. The table has some 440,000 distinct CDR3 sequences, roughly 31% seen once. This CDR3 region has 16 residues. Per the germline V gene, CDR1 is LNHDA and CDR2 is SQIVND (reference sequence). V was pared by 7 bases and J by 2 bases, with 18 bases between. This clonotype originated in a human donor in good health (CMV status not recorded). Some clones in this sample may be carry-over from other donors' samples. What was sequenced was PBMCs. This sequence joins TRBV19 and TRBJ1-5; a weak D match, TRBD1 (5 bases). The CDR3 nucleotides read TGTGCCAGTACCCGGGGGTCCATTCTGGGCAATCAGCCCCAGCATTTT. Translating it yields CASTRGSILGNQPQHF.